One sample yielded the 22 T cell receptor beta chains listed below, sequenced in a study of blood T cell repertoires in COVID-19. TCRdb keeps only in-frame clones here, not all; method: immunoSEQ multiplex PCR. The data hold 200,000 or so clones, with 85% to 90% observed a single time. Sequenced material: peripheral blood. The receptors derive from a man older than 75 with acute or convalescent COVID-19.

Only one count was recorded for this clone. The chain uses TRBV4-1 and TRBJ2-5; 13 bases align to TRBD2. Trimming cost V 6 bases and J 4 bases; bases outside gene matches: 5. The CDR3 is made up of 15 amino acids. Germline V gene sequence: CDR1 MGHRA, CDR2 YSYEKL. CDR3 sequence reads: CASRVTSGRTETQYF. In nucleotides, the CDR3 is TGCGCCAGCAGGGTGACTAGCGGGAGGACAGAGACCCAGTACTTC.

This chain uses TRBV5-1 with TRBJ1-4, with 7 bases fitting TRBD1. J was trimmed by 5 bases and V by 4 bases; bases with no gene match: 8. The CDR3 sequence is 15 residues long. Germline V gene lookup returns CDR1 SGHRS and CDR2 YFSETQ. The CDR3 is CASSPGDSANEKLFF. The CDR3 DNA follows: TGCGCCAGCAGCCCTGGGGACAGCGCAAATGAAAAACTGTTTTTT.

This clone was counted between two and nine times. Here the CDR3 reads CASSLAALAGNEQFF. The CDR3 DNA reads TGTGCCAGCAGCTTAGCGGCTCTAGCGGGAAATGAGCAGTTCTTC. The chain uses TRBV7-2 and TRBJ2-1; 9 nucleotides align to TRBD2. The germline CDR1 and CDR2 sequences are SGHTA and FQGNSA. The CDR3 has 15 residues. The V gene end was trimmed by 0 bases and the J gene end by 7 bases; junction bases not matched to a gene: 4.

J is TRBJ2-1 and V is TRBV7-3, with D possibly being TRBD2 (5 bases). V lost 2 bases to trimming and J lost 8 bases, with 19 bases between them. The CDR3 runs 16 residues. The germline V gene encodes CDR1 SGHTA and CDR2 FQGTGA. The CDR3 region is CASSLDGSARGHEQFF. Written as DNA, the CDR3 is TGTGCCAGCAGCTTAGATGGTAGCGCTAGAGGGCATGAGCAGTTCTTC. The variable domain in full, completed from reference TRBV7-3 and TRBJ2-1, reads GAGVSQTPSNKVTEKGKYVELRCDPISGHTALYWYRQSLGQGPEFLIYFQGTGAADDSGLPNDRFFAVRPEGSVSTLKIQRTERGDSAVYLCASSLDGSARGHEQFFGPGTRLTVL.

The chain carries TRBV14 and TRBJ1-1, with TRBD1 identical over 8 bases. J was trimmed by 4 bases and V by 0 bases; bases with no gene match: 10. CDR1 SGHDN and CDR2 FVKESK come from the germline V gene. The CDR3 spans 17 residues. CDR3 region: CASSQDGGVDRATEAFF. CDR3 bases: TGTGCCAGCAGCCAAGATGGGGGGGTGGACAGGGCCACTGAAGCTTTCTTT.

The CDR3 bases are TGTGCCAGCAGCTTAGGCTCGCTAGCGGGACATATGGGAGACGAGCAGTACTTC. This translates into CASSLGSLAGHMGDEQYF. The chain recombines TRBV7-2 with TRBJ2-7, with 9 bases identical to TRBD2. CDR3 size: 18 residues. CDR1 and CDR2 (germline): SGHTA, FQGNSA. Losses at the gene ends were 1 base for V and 5 bases for J; bases not matched to a gene: 15.

This chain joins TRBV5-1 and TRBJ2-1; D may be TRBD2 (6 bases). V was cut by 5 bases and J by 8 bases, with 20 bases left in between. This CDR3 contains 15 residues. CDR1 and CDR2 from the germline V gene are SGHRS and YFSETQ. CDR3 bases: TGCGCCAGCAGTCCAACTTCCGACCCGGGGGATGAGCAGTTCTTC. This codes for CASSPTSDPGDEQFF.

As for this clone: At one of its ends the junction is not consistent with the germline gene, which may arise from a read error. CDR3 sequence reads: CASGRGSEAQYF. In DNA, the CDR3 is TGTGCCAGCGGTAGGGGATCAGAGGCCCAGTACTTC. The chain joins TRBV6-5 to TRBJ2-5, with a tentative D call TRBD1 (5 bases). Germline CDR1 is MNHEY and CDR2 is SVGAGI. The CDR3 totals 12 residues.

The chain has TRBV6-5 and TRBJ2-7; TRBD2 matches at 13 bases. Unmatched junction bases numbered 5, after V lost 6 bases and J lost 6 bases. Germline CDR1 reads MNHEY; CDR2 reads SVGAGI. This CDR3 region has 14 residues. CDR3 sequence: CASRSGTSGAEQYV. In nucleotides, the CDR3 is TGTGCCAGCAGGTCTGGGACTAGCGGGGCCGAGCAGTACGTC.

V is TRBV30 and J is TRBJ1-6, with a possible D match to TRBD1 (5 bases). The CDR3 is 15 residues long. V was trimmed by 4 bases and J by 6 bases, leaving 16 bases between them. Germline CDR1 reads GTSNPN; CDR2 reads SVGIG (reference sequence). The CDR3 coding sequence is TGTGCCTGGAAGAAGAAGGGAAGGGGTAATTCACCCCTCCACTTT. Its protein is CAWKKKGRGNSPLHF.

Details on this clone: One end of the junction varies from germline; a read error may be responsible. V gene TRBV19 combines with J gene TRBJ1-2; D call uncertain. Germline V CDR1 and CDR2: LNHDA, SQIVND (reference sequence). This CDR3 has 11 residues. The CDR3 nucleotides are TGTGCCAGTAGCGATACAGCCGGCGTTGGCTTC. As protein: CASSDTAGVGF.

The V call is TRBV7-9, the J call TRBJ1-4, with D possibly being TRBD1 (5 bases). Germline assignment: CDR1 SEHNR and CDR2 FQNEAQ (reference sequence). The CDR3 is 17 residues long. V was pared by 2 bases and J by 7 bases, with 20 bases between. CDR3 sequence reads: CASSLSGRQGSSEKLFF. The CDR3 region has the DNA TGTGCCAGCAGCTTATCGGGCAGGCAGGGCTCCTCTGAAAAACTGTTTTTT.

J is TRBJ2-7 and V is TRBV14, with D perhaps matching TRBD1 (6 bases). Germline V gene lookup returns CDR1 SGHDN and CDR2 FVKESK. This CDR3 spans 15 amino acids. Trimming took off 3 bases at V and 5 bases at J, with 17 bases between the two ends. The CDR3 is CASSHTVGQTDEQYF. The DNA for the CDR3 is TGTGCCAGCAGCCACACCGTTGGACAGACCGACGAGCAGTACTTC.

V gene TRBV29-1 combines with J gene TRBJ1-4; D remains ambiguous. The CDR3 extends over 13 amino acids. CDR1 is SQVTM and CDR2 is ANQGSEA in the germline V gene. Trimming pared 5 bases from V and 0 bases from J, leaving 7 bases between. The CDR3 nucleotides read TGCAGCGTTAGACTGGCAACTAATGAAAAACTGTTTTTT. Protein: CSVRLATNEKLFF.

This chain joins TRBV19 and TRBJ1-1; no clear D gene. This CDR3 has 16 residues. V lost 1 base and J 1 base, leaving 13 bases between the germline ends. Germline V gene data show CDR1 as LNHDA and CDR2 as SQIVND (reference sequence). CDR3 residues: CASSIGSHRRNTEAFF. The CDR3 DNA is TGTGCCAGTAGTATAGGGTCCCATCGGAGGAACACTGAAGCTTTCTTT.

This chain links TRBV20-1 with TRBJ1-1; D is possibly TRBD1 (5 bases). CDR1 is DFQATT and CDR2 is SNEGSKA in the germline V gene (reference sequence). Trimming cost V 5 bases and J 5 bases, with 9 bases left between them. The length of the CDR3 is 11 residues. The CDR3 bases are TGCAGTGCTGGCAGGGTTACTGAAGCTTTCTTT. The encoded protein is CSAGRVTEAFF.

The chain recombines TRBV3-1 (or the pseudogene TRBV3-2) with TRBJ1-4, with 7 nucleotides matching TRBD1. Germline loops: CDR1 LGHDT, CDR2 YNNKEL (reference sequence). This CDR3 contains 14 residues. V gave up 3 bases and J gave up 7 bases; unmatched junction bases: 5. The DNA for the CDR3 is TGTGCCAGCAGCCATCAGGGGGTTATTGAAAAACTGTTTTTT. The encoded protein is CASSHQGVIEKLFF.

The rearrangement uses TRBV27 and TRBJ1-5; 9 nucleotides align to TRBD1. CDR1 and CDR2 from the germline V gene are MNHEY and SMNVEV (reference sequence). The length of the CDR3 is 16 residues. J gave up 2 bases and V 4 bases, and 6 bases lay outside the gene matches. CDR3: CASSSRRTGGNQPQHF. The CDR3 nucleotides read TGTGCCAGCAGTTCCCGACGGACAGGGGGCAATCAGCCCCAGCATTTT.

This clone was seen a handful of times. The CDR3 sequence is CASSPKISGSIGELFF. CDR3 bases: TGTGCCAGCTCACCAAAGATTAGCGGGAGTATCGGGGAGCTGTTTTTT. The rearrangement uses TRBV18 and TRBJ2-2; 9 nucleotides match TRBD2. J was trimmed by 7 bases and V by 2 bases; bases with no gene match: 8. The V gene's germline CDR1 is KGHSH and CDR2 LQKENI. The CDR3 is made up of 16 amino acids.

This clone was seen only a few times. The gene calls are TRBV15 and TRBJ2-7, with TRBD1 matching over 12 bases. Germline CDR1 and CDR2: LNHNV and YYDKDF (reference sequence). Losses at the gene ends were 1 base for V and 7 bases for J; bases not matched to a gene: 5. The CDR3 extends over 15 amino acids. The CDR3 nucleotides read TGTGCCACCAGCAGAGGGGACAGGGGGCTTGAAGAGCAGTACTTC. Translated: CATSRGDRGLEEQYF.

A single count supports this clone. The DNA of the CDR3 is TGTGCCAGCAGCTCTAGCGGGAGTGGTTTAGAGACCCAGTACTTC. Translation: CASSSSGSGLETQYF. V is TRBV28 and J is TRBJ2-5; 10 bases are a match to TRBD2. The germline V gene has CDR1 MDHEN and CDR2 SYDVKM. V shed 6 bases and J 4 bases; nucleotides not matched to a gene: 8. The CDR3 has 15 residues. The entire variable domain, with the rest obtained from reference TRBV28 and TRBJ2-5, is as follows: DVKVTQSSRYLVKRTGEKVFLECVQDMDHENMFWYRQDPGLGLRLIYFSYDVKMKEKGDIPEGYSVSREKKERFSLILESASTNQTSMYLCASSSSGSGLETQYFGPGTRLLVL.

The gene calls are TRBV9 and TRBJ2-1, with 9 bases identical to TRBD2. The J segment lost 5 bases and the V segment lost 4 bases, leaving 7 bases of the junction unmatched. Germline-derived CDR1 and CDR2 are SGDLS and YYNGEE. The length of the CDR3 is 15 residues. The chain's CDR3 is CASSLSGSGNNEQFF. In DNA, the CDR3 is TGTGCCAGCAGCCTTAGCGGGAGTGGTAACAATGAGCAGTTCTTC.